The next 5 T cell receptor beta chains were all read from a single sample in a study of PD-1 blockade in classical Hodgkin lymphoma. The method was immunoSEQ multiplex PCR; TCRdb's version includes in-frame clones alone and lacks a portion of them. The sample carries about 15,000 clones, around four fifths recorded once. Brentuximab vedotin exposure varied, and every patient relapsed after autologous stem cell transplantation. Magnetic negative selection was used to purify CD4+ T cells from PBMCs that had been thawed. Sample: CD4+ T cells from blood, taken at baseline. These receptors came from a human donor with classical Hodgkin lymphoma.

The chain uses TRBV18 and TRBJ2-3; D is undetermined. In germline, CDR1 is KGHSH, CDR2 LQKENI. V was shortened by 2 bases and J by 2 bases, with 8 bases between the two germline ends. This CDR3 has 14 amino acids. The CDR3 loop is CASSPGRTTDTQYF. The CDR3 nucleotides read TGTGCCAGCTCACCAGGACGGACCACAGATACGCAGTATTTT.

The rearrangement joins TRBV5-1 to TRBJ2-1; D perhaps matches TRBD1 (6 bases). The CDR3 consists of 13 residues. Trimming shortened V by 7 bases and J by 2 bases, and 10 bases separated the two germline ends. Germline CDR1 and CDR2: SGHRS and YFSETQ. The CDR3 is CASGTQPYNEQFF. In DNA, the CDR3 is TGCGCCAGCGGGACACAGCCCTACAATGAGCAGTTCTTC.

The chain uses TRBV9 and TRBJ2-5; 11 positions match TRBD1. Per germline, CDR1 SGDLS and CDR2 YYNGEE. This CDR3 contains 15 residues. The V gene end was trimmed by 0 bases and the J gene end by 5 bases; junction bases not matched to a gene: 3. CDR3 DNA sequence: TGTGCCAGCAGCGTAGGGACAGGGGGCTTGGAGACCCAGTACTTC. The encoded protein is CASSVGTGGLETQYF.

This clone was observed a handful of times. The V and J genes are TRBV29-1 and TRBJ2-7, with 9 bases lining up with TRBD1. The J segment lost 3 bases and the V segment lost 0 bases, leaving 9 bases of the junction unmatched. This CDR3 region has 16 residues. CDR1 and CDR2 (germline): SQVTM, ANQGSEA. The CDR3 nucleotides read TGCAGCGTTGAAGATCCCCTCCAGACAGGGGGCTACGAGCAGTACTTC. Translation: CSVEDPLQTGGYEQYF.

The rearrangement links TRBV10-3 to TRBJ1-1; TRBD1 aligns across 10 bases. The CDR3 covers 16 residues. With V trimmed by 7 bases and J by 2 bases, 10 bases remained unmatched. CDR1 and CDR2 from the germline V gene are ENHRY and SYGVKD. The CDR3 DNA reads TGTGCCATCAAGGGACAGGGGCCATATGAAAACACTGAAGCTTTCTTT. This sequence encodes CAIKGQGPYENTEAFF.